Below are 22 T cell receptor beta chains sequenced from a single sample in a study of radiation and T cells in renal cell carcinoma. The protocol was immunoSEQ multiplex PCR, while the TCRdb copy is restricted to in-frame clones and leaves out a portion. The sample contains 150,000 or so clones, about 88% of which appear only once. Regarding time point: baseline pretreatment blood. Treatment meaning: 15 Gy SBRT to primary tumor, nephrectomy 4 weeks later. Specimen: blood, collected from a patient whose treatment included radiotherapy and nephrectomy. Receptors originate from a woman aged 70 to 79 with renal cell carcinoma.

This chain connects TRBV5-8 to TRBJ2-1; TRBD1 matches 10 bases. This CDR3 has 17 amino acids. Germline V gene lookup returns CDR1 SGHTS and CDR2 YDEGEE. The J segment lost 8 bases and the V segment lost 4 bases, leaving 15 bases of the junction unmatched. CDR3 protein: CASSDRDRGWGIDEQFF. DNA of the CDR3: TGTGCCAGCAGCGATAGGGACAGGGGCTGGGGGATTGATGAGCAGTTCTTC.

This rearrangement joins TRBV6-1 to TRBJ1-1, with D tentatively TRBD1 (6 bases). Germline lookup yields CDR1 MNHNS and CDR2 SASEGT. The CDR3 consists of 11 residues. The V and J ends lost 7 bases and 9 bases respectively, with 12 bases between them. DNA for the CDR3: TGTGCCAGCACCGACAGGCGGAAAGCTTTCTTT. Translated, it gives CASTDRRKAFF.

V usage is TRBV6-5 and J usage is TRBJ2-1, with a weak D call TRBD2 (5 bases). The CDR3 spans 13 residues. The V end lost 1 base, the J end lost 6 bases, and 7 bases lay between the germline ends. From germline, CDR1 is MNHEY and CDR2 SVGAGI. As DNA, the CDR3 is TGTGCCAGCAGTTACTTAAGCGGCAATGAGCAGTTCTTC. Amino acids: CASSYLSGNEQFF.

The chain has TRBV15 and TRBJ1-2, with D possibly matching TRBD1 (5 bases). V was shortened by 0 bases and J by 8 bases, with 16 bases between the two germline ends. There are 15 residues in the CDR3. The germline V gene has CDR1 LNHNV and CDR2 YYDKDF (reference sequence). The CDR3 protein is CATSRDTGGPWGYTF. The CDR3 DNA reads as TGTGCCACCAGCAGAGATACGGGGGGACCATGGGGCTACACCTTC.

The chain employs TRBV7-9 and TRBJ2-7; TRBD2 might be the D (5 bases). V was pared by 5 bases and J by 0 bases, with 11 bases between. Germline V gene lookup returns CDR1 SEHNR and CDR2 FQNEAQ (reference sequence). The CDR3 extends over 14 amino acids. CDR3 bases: TGTGCCAGCAGCCCGGGAAGGAGCTCCTACGAGCAGTACTTC. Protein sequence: CASSPGRSSYEQYF.

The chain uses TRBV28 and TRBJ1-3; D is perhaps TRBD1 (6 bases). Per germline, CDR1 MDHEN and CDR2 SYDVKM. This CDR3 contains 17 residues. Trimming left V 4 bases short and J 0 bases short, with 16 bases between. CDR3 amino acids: CASSSRTATFSGNTIYF. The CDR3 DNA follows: TGTGCCAGCAGTTCCCGGACAGCCACCTTCTCTGGAAACACCATATATTTT.

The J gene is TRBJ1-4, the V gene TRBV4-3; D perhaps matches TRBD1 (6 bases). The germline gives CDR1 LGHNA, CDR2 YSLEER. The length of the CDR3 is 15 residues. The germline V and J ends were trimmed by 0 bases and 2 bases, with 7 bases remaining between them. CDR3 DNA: TGCGCCAGCAGCCAAGATACAGGGACTAATGAAAAACTGTTTTTT. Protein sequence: CASSQDTGTNEKLFF.

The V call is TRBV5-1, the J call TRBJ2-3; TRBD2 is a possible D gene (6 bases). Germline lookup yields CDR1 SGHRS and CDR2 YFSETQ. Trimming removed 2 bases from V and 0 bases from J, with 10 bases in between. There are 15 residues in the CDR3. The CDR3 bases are TGCGCCAGCAGCTTAACGGGGACTAGCACAGATACGCAGTATTTT. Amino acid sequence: CASSLTGTSTDTQYF. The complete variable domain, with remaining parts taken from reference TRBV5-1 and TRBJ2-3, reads KAGVTQTPRYLIKTRGQQVTLSCSPISGHRSVSWYQQTPGQGLQFLFEYFSETQRNKGNFPGRFSGRQFSNSRSEMNVSTLELGDSALYLCASSLTGTSTDTQYFGPGTRLTVL.

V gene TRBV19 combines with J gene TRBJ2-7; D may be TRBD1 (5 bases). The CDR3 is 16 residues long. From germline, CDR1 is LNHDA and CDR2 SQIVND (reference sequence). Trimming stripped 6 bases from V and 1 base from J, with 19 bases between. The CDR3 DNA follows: TGTGCCAGTAGCCATGGGGCCCCCAAGGGGTCCTACGAGCAGTACTTC. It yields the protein CASSHGAPKGSYEQYF.

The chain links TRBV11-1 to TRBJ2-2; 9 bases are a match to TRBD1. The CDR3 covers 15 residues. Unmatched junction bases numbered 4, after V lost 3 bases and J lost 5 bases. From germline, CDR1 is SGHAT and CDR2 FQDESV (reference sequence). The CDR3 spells CASSLRTGVTGELFF. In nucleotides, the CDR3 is TGTGCCAGCAGCTTGAGGACAGGGGTTACCGGGGAGCTGTTTTTT.

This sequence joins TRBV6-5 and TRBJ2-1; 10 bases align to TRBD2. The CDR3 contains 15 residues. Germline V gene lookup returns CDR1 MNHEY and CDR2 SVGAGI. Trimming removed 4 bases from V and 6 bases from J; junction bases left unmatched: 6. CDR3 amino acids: CASSSPGTSANEQFF. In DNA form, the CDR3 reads TGTGCCAGCAGTTCCCCGGGGACTAGCGCCAATGAGCAGTTCTTC.

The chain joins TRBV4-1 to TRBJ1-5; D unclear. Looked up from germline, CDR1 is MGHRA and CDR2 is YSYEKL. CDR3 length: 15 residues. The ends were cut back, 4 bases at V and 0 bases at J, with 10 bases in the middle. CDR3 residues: CASSPIINSNQPQHF. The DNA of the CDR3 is TGCGCCAGCAGCCCTATAATTAATAGCAATCAGCCCCAGCATTTT.

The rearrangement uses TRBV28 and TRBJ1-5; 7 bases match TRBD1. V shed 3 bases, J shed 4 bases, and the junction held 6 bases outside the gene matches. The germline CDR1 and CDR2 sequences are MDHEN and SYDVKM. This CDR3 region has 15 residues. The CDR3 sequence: CASSLGGTANQPQHF. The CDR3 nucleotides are TGTGCCAGCAGTTTGGGCGGGACAGCAAATCAGCCCCAGCATTTT.

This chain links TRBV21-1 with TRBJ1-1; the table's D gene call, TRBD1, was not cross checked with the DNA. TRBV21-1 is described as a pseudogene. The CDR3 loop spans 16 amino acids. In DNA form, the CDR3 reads TGTGCCAGCAGCAAAGCGCTTTGTCGGACAAACACTGAAGCTTTCTTT. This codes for CASSKALCRTNTEAFF.

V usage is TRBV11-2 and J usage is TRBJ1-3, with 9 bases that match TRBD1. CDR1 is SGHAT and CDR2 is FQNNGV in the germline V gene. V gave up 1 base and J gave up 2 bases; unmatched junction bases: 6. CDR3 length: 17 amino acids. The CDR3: CASSLATNRGPGNTIYF. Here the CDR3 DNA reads TGTGCCAGCAGCTTAGCAACAAACAGGGGGCCTGGAAACACCATATATTTT.

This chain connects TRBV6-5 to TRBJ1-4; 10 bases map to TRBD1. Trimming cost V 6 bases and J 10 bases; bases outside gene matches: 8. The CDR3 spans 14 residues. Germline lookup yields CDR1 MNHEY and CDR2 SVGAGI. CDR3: CASSPGQGGVKLFF. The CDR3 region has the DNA TGTGCCAGCAGCCCTGGACAGGGGGGGGTAAAACTGTTTTTT.

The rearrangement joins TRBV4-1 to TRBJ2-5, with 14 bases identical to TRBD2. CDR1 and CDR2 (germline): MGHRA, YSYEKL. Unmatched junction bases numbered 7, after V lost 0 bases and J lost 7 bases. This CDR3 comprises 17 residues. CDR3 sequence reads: CASSQDQTSGGAGTQYF. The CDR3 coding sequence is TGCGCCAGCAGCCAAGATCAGACTAGCGGGGGGGCGGGGACCCAGTACTTC.

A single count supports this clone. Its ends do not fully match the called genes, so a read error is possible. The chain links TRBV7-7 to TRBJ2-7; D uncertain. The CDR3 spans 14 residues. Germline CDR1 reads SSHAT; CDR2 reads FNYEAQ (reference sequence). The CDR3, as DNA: TGTGCTAGCAGCTTAGGAGAAGTCAGCCACGAGCAGTACTTC. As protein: CASSLGEVSHEQYF.

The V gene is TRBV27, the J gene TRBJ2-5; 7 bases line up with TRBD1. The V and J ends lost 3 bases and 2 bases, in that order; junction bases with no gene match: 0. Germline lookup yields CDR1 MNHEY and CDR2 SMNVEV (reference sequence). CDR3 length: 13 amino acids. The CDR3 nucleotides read TGTGCCAGCAGTTTGGGACAGCAAGAGACCCAGTACTTC. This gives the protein CASSLGQQETQYF.

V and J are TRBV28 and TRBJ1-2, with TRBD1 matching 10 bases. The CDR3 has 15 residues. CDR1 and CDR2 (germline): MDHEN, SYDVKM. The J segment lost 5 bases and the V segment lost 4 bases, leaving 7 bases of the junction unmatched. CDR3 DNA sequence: TGTGCCAGCAGTTCAGCCGGGACAGGGGTTTATGGCTACACCTTC. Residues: CASSSAGTGVYGYTF.

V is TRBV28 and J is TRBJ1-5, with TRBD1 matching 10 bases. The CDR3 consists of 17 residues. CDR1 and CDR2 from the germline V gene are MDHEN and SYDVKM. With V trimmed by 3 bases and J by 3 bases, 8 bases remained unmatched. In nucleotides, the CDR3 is TGTGCCAGCAGTTTTCTTGCGACAGGGGGCTACAATCAGCCCCAGCATTTT. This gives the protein CASSFLATGGYNQPQHF.

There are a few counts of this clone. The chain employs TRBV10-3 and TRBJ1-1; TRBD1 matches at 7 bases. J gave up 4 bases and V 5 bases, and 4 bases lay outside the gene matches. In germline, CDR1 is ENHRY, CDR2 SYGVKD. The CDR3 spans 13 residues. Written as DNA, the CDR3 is TGTGCCATCAGTTCACAGGGGACCACTGAAGCTTTCTTT. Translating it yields CAISSQGTTEAFF.